Below, 15 T cell receptor beta chains from the same sample are listed, as sequenced in a study of tumor-infiltrating lymphocytes in primary liver carcinoma. RNA and DNA were co-extracted from roughly 20-30 mg of unsorted bulk tissue. Synthesis of TCR beta cDNA was carried out from 450 to 500 ng total RNA with a constant-region primer. The TCR beta library was amplified through three nested multiplex PCR rounds in a modified ARM-PCR procedure. Both of the initial two PCR rounds ran for about 9 cycles and employed TRBV1-TRBV30 forward primers alongside a C-beta reverse primer. TCRdb fed the multiplex PCR reads into MiXCR, producing one record per CDR3 protein. The top ten hold roughly 24% of the sample, which has more than 45,000 distinct CDR3 sequences, 60% to 75% seen once. The specimen sequenced was liver tumor tissue from sampling region 3. Subset of the sample: tumor region T3, left-lateral pole. The receptors stem from a man aged 35 to 55 with primary liver carcinoma and hepatitis B virus infection.

The table lists this clonotype with a few counts. A much bigger clone sits one base away, suggesting this may be a read error. The gene calls are TRBV30 and TRBJ1-4; D is undetermined. CDR3 length: 15 residues. Germline CDR1 is GTSNPN and CDR2 is SVGIG (reference sequence). The CDR3 bases are TGTGGCTGGAGTGTCCTGGGTTCAACTAATGAAAAACTGTTTTTT. Translated, it gives CGWSVLGSTNEKLFF.

About this clonotype: One end of the junction fails to match germline, which may point to a read error. The V gene is TRBV30, the J gene TRBJ2-1; 7 bases match TRBD2. Germline V gene lookup returns CDR1 GTSNPN and CDR2 SVGIG (reference sequence). This CDR3 comprises 11 residues. CDR3 nucleotides: TGTGCCTGGAGTAGGGAGGGAGCGGGGTGCTTC. This encodes CAWSREGAGCF.

Notes on this clonotype: As the CDR3 is not closed by the conserved phenylalanine or tryptophan, this likely results from a read error. The rearrangement links TRBV29-1 to TRBJ2-1; D ambiguous. The CDR3 has 11 residues. The V and J ends lost 6 bases and 9 bases respectively, with 12 bases between them. Germline CDR1 and CDR2: SQVTM and ANQGSEA. CDR3 sequence reads: CSVDKRSEQFL. DNA of the CDR3: TGCAGCGTCGATAAGAGGAGTGAGCAGTTCCTC.

CDR3 coding DNA: TGTGCCAGCACTGGCAGGGGCCTCTACGAGCAGTACTTC. Protein: CASTGRGLYEQYF. The chain joins TRBV6-1 to TRBJ2-7; D possibly corresponds to TRBD1 (6 bases). The CDR3 has 13 amino acids. Germline lookup yields CDR1 MNHNS and CDR2 SASEGT. V was pared by 7 bases and J by 3 bases, with 13 bases between.

Worth noting for this clonotype: One junction end disagrees with the germline gene, perhaps due to a read error. This chain connects TRBV5-1 to TRBJ2-3; the match to TRBD1 covers 7 bases. Germline CDR1 is SGHRS and CDR2 is YFSETQ. CDR3 length: 13 residues. CDR3 sequence (DNA): TGTGCCAGTCAACAGGGGCCTGGAGATACGCATTATTTT. Encoded protein: CASQQGPGDTHYF.

Notes on this clonotype: A read error may produce the germline difference seen at one junction end. The chain recombines TRBV7-9 with TRBJ2-3; D may be TRBD2 (6 bases). The CDR3 has 14 residues. Germline V gene data show CDR1 as SEHNR and CDR2 as FQNEAQ (reference sequence). CDR3 region: CANGISREEDTQYF. The CDR3 bases are TGTGCCAACGGCATTAGCAGGGAGGAGGATACACAGTATTTT.

This clonotype was seen only once. The chain couples TRBV11-2 to TRBJ2-3, with D possibly being TRBD2 (7 bases). V gave up 11 bases and J gave up 0 bases, with 21 bases separating them. The CDR3 is 16 amino acids. Germline CDR1 and CDR2: SGHAT and FQNNGV. The CDR3 DNA reads TGTGCCGACGACCCGCCGGGGGGCAGGAGCACAGATACGCAGTATTTT. Translation: CADDPPGGRSTDTQYF.

As concerns this clonotype: This may be a read error, as it is one base from a much larger clone. The chain uses TRBV7-9 and TRBJ2-3, with D unclear. The CDR3 is made up of 12 amino acids. Germline V CDR1 and CDR2: SEHNR, FQNEAQ (reference sequence). CDR3 residues: CASSLAADPQYF. Written as DNA, the CDR3 is TGTGCCAGCAGCTTAGCGGCAGATCCGCAGTATTTT.

As for this clonotype: At one end the junction does not follow the germline gene, possibly because of a read error. CDR3 sequence: CASSLARTARQFVNGQFF. In DNA, the CDR3 is TGTGCCAGCAGCTTGGCCCGGACCGCGCGGCAATTCGTCAATGGGCAGTTCTTC. The rearrangement links TRBV5-6 to TRBJ2-1, with D unresolved. This CDR3 has 18 residues. Germline CDR1 and CDR2: SGHDT and YYEEEE.

This clonotype appeared a single time. The V call is TRBV5-1, the J call TRBJ2-5; 7 bases match TRBD1. The CDR3 is made up of 15 amino acids. J gave up 5 bases and V 3 bases, and 10 bases lay outside the gene matches. The germline gives CDR1 SGHRS, CDR2 YFSETQ. CDR3 nucleotides: TGCGCCAGCAGCTCGTCGCTACAGGGGTTCGAGACCCAGTACTTC. It specifies CASSSSLQGFETQYF.

A remark on this clonotype: The junction departs from the called germline gene at one end, perhaps through a read error. This chain joins TRBV6-5 and TRBJ2-6; 8 positions match TRBD1. The CDR3 consists of 18 residues. Germline V gives CDR1 MNHEY, CDR2 SVGAGI. CDR3 amino acids: CASSLWTGMKAEANVLTF. Written as DNA, the CDR3 is TGTGCCAGTAGTCTTTGGACAGGGATGAAAGCTGAGGCCAACGTCCTGACTTTT.

As regards this clonotype: A much larger clonotype is one base distant, so this may be a read error. V and J are TRBV6-1 and TRBJ2-3; 8 bases match TRBD1. Trimming at V came to 6 bases and at J to 8 bases, leaving 13 bases not matched to a gene. The CDR3 totals 15 residues. Germline V gene data show CDR1 as MNHNS and CDR2 as SASEGT. CDR3 sequence: CASRDRVWGASTQYF. The CDR3 DNA reads TGTGCCAGCAGGGACAGGGTATGGGGTGCGAGTACGCAGTATTTT.

On this clonotype itself: One end of the junction varies from germline; a read error may be responsible. V gene TRBV6-6 combines with J gene TRBJ2-3, with D perhaps matching TRBD1 (5 bases). The CDR3 covers 13 residues. Germline V gives CDR1 MNHNY, CDR2 SVGAGI (reference sequence). CDR3 in DNA: TGTGCCAGCTCAAACGACAGCACAGAAACGCAGTATTTT. Translating gives CASSNDSTETQYF.

In regard to this clonotype: With a much larger clone just one base away, this may be a read error. The rearrangement uses TRBV28 and TRBJ2-4; maybe TRBD2 (6 bases). This CDR3 spans 13 amino acids. Looked up from germline, CDR1 is MDHEN and CDR2 is SYDVKM. CDR3 region: CACSLAVKNIQYF. CDR3 DNA sequence: TGTGCCTGCAGTTTAGCGGTCAAAAACATTCAGTACTTC.

In this sample, this clonotype turned up a few times. The rearrangement joins TRBV28 to TRBJ2-7; TRBD1 might be the D (6 bases). The CDR3 runs to 15 residues. The germline gives CDR1 MDHEN, CDR2 SYDVKM. The V gene lost 7 bases and the J gene lost 4 bases, with 20 bases spanning the gap. CDR3 loop: CASTPLGRGIYEQYF. The DNA for the CDR3 is TGTGCCAGCACCCCCCTTGGCAGGGGAATTTACGAGCAGTACTTC.